One sample yielded the 13 T cell receptor beta chains listed below, sequenced in a study of technical replicates of blood from a few donors. The protocol was immunoSEQ multiplex PCR, while the TCRdb copy is restricted to in-frame clones and leaves out a portion. The sample contains around 83,000 clones, 85% to 95% of which appear only once. Sequencing was carried out using T cells isolated from PBMCs. These receptors came from a human donor in good health.

V and J are TRBV7-6 and TRBJ2-2, with D hard to call. The CDR3 sequence is 15 residues long. CDR1 is SGHVS, CDR2 FNYEAQ, per germline. With 2 bases removed from V and 1 base from J, the gap between germline ends came to 8 bases. CDR3 sequence (DNA): TGTGCCAGCAGCTTAACCCGAGGGAACACCGGGGAGCTGTTTTTT. Amino acids: CASSLTRGNTGELFF.

The chain combines TRBV23-1 with TRBJ1-2; TRBD1 agrees at 9 bases. TRBV23-1 is designated an ORF whose function remains uncertain. Germline trimming cut 3 bases from V and 8 bases from J; bases unmatched to any gene: 13. CDR3 size: 16 residues. In nucleotides, the CDR3 is TGCGCCAGCAGTCAGAGGATGACTACAGGGGGCTGGGGCTACACCTTC. As protein: CASSQRMTTGGWGYTF.

The rearrangement uses TRBV15 and TRBJ2-3; the D gene is possibly TRBD1 (5 bases). The CDR3 extends over 13 amino acids. The V end lost 3 bases, the J end lost 3 bases, and 7 bases lay between the germline ends. Germline loops: CDR1 LNHNV, CDR2 YYDKDF (reference sequence). The CDR3 spells CATSRKGTDTQYF. The CDR3 DNA reads TGTGCCACCAGCAGGAAGGGGACAGATACGCAGTATTTT.

The chain combines TRBV19 with TRBJ2-6; the D is unclear. This CDR3 region has 15 residues. V lost 7 bases and J lost 1, with 11 bases in between. Germline V gene lookup returns CDR1 LNHDA and CDR2 SQIVND (reference sequence). Here the CDR3 reads CASNQQKSGANVLTF. The CDR3, as DNA: TGTGCCAGTAATCAACAAAAGTCTGGGGCCAACGTCCTGACTTTC.

This clone was found once. This chain joins TRBV29-1 and TRBJ2-2, with D unresolved. CDR1 is SQVTM and CDR2 is ANQGSEA in the germline V gene. V shed 4 bases and J shed 1 base, with 4 bases lying between them. CDR3 length equals 12 residues. The CDR3 reads CSVVGNTGELFF. CDR3 DNA sequence: TGCAGCGTTGTCGGGAACACCGGGGAGCTGTTTTTT.

The rearrangement links TRBV18 to TRBJ1-1, with D possibly being TRBD1 (5 bases). The ends were cut back, 4 bases at V and 0 bases at J, with 9 bases in the middle. Germline CDR1 KGHSH, CDR2 LQKENI. This CDR3 has 14 amino acids. CDR3 protein: CASSRTDMNTEAFF. CDR3 DNA: TGTGCCAGCTCACGGACGGACATGAACACTGAAGCTTTCTTT.

The chain is built from TRBV6-5 and TRBJ2-7; TRBD1 aligns across 11 bases. The CDR3 spans 16 residues. From germline, CDR1 is MNHEY and CDR2 SVGAGI. J gave up 3 bases and V 2 bases, and 6 bases lay outside the gene matches. In DNA, the CDR3 is TGTGCCAGCAGTTACGTCGGGGACAGGGGGATCTACGAGCAGTACTTC. It encodes CASSYVGDRGIYEQYF.

The chain has TRBV27 and TRBJ2-7, with 8 bases that match TRBD1. Germline V gene lookup returns CDR1 MNHEY and CDR2 SMNVEV (reference sequence). The CDR3 sequence is 14 residues long. The V gene end was trimmed by 0 bases and the J gene end by 2 bases; junction bases not matched to a gene: 0. The CDR3 is CASSLSTGAYEQYF. The CDR3 nucleotides are TGTGCCAGCAGTTTATCGACAGGGGCCTACGAGCAGTACTTC.

The chain combines TRBV7-9 with TRBJ2-1; the D is unclear. Per germline, CDR1 SEHNR and CDR2 FQNEAQ (reference sequence). The V gene lost 5 bases and the J gene lost 0 bases, with 11 bases spanning the gap. The CDR3 is 15 amino acids. CDR3 coding DNA: TGTGCCAGCAGCCCCGCGCCGAGCTCCTACAATGAGCAGTTCTTC. Its translation: CASSPAPSSYNEQFF.

The gene calls are TRBV27 and TRBJ2-7; no clear D. Germline CDR1 and CDR2: MNHEY and SMNVEV (reference sequence). CDR3 length: 11 amino acids. The germline V and J ends were trimmed by 3 bases and 5 bases, with 5 bases remaining between them. The CDR3 DNA reads as TGTGCCAGCAGTTTTCTCGACGAGCAGTACTTC. Protein sequence: CASSFLDEQYF.

V and J are TRBV5-1 and TRBJ2-6; unclear D gene. Deletions cut 6 bases from V and 3 bases from J, with 10 bases between. Germline V CDR1 and CDR2: SGHRS, YFSETQ. This CDR3 is 14 amino acids long. The CDR3 DNA reads TGCGCCAGCAAAGCGCTAATTGGGGCCAACGTCCTGACTTTC. Translated, it gives CASKALIGANVLTF.

The chain recombines TRBV4-1 with TRBJ1-4; 10 bases match TRBD1. After removal of 4 bases from V and 5 bases from J, the junction contained 4 bases not matched to a gene. The CDR3 runs 15 residues. Per the germline V gene, CDR1 is MGHRA and CDR2 is YSYEKL. The CDR3 nucleotides are TGCGCCAGCAGCCCCCGGGACAGGGGAAATGAAAAACTGTTTTTT. It translates to CASSPRDRGNEKLFF.

This rearrangement joins TRBV11-2 to TRBJ2-3; 9 nucleotides line up with TRBD2. CDR1 SGHAT and CDR2 FQNNGV come from the germline V gene. After removal of 1 base from V and 2 bases from J, the junction contained 4 bases not matched to a gene. The CDR3 consists of 16 residues. CDR3 in amino acids: CASSLGLAGNTDTQYF. The CDR3 bases are TGTGCCAGCAGCTTAGGTCTAGCGGGAAACACAGATACGCAGTATTTT.